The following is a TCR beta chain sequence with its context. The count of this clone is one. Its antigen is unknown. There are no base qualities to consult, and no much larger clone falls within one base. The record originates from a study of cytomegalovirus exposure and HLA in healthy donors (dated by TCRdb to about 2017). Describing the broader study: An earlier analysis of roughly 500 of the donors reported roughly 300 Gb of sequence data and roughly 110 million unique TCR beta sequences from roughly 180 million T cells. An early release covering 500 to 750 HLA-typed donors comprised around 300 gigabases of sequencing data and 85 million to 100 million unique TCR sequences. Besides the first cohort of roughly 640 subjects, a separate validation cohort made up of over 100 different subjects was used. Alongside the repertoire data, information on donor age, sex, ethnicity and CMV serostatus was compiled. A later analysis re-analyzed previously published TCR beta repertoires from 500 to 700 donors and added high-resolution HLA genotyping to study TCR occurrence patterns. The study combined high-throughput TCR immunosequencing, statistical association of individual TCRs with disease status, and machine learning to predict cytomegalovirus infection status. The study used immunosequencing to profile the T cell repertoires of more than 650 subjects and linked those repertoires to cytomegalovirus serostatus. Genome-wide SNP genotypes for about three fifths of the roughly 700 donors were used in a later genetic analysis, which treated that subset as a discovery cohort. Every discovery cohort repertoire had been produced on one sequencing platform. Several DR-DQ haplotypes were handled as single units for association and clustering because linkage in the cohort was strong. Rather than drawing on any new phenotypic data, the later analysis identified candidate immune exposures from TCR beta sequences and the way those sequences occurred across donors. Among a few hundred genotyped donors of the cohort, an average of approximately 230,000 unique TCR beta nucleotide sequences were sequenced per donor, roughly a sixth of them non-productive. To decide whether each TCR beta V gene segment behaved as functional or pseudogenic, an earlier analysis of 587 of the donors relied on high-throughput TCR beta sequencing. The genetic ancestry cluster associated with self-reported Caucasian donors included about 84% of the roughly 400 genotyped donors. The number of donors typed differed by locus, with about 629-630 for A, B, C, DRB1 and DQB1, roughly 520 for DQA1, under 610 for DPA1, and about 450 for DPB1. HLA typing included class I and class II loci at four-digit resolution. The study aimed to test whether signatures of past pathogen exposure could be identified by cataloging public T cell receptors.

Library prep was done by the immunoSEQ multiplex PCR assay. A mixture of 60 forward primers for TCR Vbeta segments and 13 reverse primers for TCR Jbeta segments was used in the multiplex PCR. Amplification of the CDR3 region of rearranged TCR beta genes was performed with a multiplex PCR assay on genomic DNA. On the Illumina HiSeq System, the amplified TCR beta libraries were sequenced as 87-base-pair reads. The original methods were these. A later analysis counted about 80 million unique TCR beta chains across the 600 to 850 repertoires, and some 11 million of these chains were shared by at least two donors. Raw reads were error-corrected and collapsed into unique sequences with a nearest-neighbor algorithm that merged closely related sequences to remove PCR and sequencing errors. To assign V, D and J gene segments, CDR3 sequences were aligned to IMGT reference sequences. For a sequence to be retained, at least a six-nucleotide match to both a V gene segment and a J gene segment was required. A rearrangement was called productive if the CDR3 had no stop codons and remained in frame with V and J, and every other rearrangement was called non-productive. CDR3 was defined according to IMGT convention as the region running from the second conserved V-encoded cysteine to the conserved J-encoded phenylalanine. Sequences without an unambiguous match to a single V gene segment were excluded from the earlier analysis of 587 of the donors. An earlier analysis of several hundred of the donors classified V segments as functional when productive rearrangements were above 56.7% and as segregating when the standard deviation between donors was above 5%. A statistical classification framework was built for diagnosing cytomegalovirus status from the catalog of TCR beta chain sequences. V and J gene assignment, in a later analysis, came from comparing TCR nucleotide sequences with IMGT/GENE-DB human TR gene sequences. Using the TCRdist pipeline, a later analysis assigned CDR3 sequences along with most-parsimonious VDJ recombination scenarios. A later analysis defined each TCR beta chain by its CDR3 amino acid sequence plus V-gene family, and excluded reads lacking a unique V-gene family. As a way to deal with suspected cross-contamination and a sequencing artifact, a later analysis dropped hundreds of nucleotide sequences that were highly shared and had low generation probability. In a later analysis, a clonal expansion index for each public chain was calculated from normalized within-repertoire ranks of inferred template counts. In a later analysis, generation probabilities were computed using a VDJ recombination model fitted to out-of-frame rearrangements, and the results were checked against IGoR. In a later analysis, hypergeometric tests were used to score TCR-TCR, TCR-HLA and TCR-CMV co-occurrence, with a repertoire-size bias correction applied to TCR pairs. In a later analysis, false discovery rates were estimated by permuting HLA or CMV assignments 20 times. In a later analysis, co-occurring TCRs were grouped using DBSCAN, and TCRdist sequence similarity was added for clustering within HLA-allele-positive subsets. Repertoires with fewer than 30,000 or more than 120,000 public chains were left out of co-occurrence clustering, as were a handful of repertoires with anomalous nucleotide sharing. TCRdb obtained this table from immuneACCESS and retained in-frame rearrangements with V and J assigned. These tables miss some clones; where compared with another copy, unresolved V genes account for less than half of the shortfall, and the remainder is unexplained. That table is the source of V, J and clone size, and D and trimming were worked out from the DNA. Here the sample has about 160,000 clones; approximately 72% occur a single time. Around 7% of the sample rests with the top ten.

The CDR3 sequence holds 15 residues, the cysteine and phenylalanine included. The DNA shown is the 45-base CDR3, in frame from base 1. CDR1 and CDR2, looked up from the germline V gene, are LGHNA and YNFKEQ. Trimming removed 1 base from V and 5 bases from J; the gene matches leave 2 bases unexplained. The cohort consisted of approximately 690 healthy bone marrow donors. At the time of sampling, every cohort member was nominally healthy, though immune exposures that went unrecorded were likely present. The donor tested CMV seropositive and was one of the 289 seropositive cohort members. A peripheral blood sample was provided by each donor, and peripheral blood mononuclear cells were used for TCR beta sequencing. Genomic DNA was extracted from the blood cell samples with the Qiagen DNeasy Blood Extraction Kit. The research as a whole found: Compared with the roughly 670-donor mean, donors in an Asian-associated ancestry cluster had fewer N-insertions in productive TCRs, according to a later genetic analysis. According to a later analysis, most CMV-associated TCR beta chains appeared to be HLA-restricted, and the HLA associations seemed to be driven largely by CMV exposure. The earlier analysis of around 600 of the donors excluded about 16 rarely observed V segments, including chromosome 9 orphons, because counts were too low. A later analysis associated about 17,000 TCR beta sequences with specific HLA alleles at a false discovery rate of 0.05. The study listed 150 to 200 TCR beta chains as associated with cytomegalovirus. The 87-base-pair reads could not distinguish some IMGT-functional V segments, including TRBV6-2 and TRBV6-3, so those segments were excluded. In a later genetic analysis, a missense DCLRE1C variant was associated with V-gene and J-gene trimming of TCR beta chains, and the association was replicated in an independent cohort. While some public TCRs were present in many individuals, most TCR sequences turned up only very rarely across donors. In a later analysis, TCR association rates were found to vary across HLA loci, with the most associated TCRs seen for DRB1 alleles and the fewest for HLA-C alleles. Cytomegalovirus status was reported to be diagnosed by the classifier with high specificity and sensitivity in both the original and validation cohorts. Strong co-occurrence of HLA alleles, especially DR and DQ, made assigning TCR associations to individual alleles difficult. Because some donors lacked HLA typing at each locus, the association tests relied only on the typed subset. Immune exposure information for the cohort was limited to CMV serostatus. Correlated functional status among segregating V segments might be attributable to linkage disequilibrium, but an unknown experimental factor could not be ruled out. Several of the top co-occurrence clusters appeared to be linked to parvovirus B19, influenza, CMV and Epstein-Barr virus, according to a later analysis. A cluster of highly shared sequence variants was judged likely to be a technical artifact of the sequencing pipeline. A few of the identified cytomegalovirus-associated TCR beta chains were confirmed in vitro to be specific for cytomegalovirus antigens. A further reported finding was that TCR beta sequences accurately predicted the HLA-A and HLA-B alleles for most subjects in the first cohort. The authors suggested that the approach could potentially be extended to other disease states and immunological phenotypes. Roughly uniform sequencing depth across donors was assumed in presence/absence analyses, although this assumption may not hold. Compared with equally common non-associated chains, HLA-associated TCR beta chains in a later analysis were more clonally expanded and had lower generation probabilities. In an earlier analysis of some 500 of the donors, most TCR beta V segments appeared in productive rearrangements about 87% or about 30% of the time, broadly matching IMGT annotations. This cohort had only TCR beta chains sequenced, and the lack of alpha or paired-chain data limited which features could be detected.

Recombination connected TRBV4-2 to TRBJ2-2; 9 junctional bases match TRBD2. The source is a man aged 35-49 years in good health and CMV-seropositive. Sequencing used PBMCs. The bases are TGTGCCAGCAGCCAAGTCCTAGCGGGGACCGGGGAGCTGTTTTTT. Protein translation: CASSQVLAGTGELFF.